This entry concerns a single T cell receptor beta chain. The data stem from a study of PD-L1 blockade in urothelial cancer. On the study more broadly: Bladder-origin urothelial cancer in males covered about 90% of the 29 patients. A median blood sample held approximately 140,000 T cells and about 89,000 unique TCRs.

V gave up 5 bases and J gave up 4 bases; unmatched junction bases: 6. Germline CDR1 and CDR2: SEHNR and FQNEAQ (reference sequence). This CDR3 has 14 residues. Patients in the study were battling locally advanced or metastatic urothelial carcinoma. Between 1 and 8 samples, pretreatment and on-treatment, were given by each patient. The assay was immunoSEQ multiplex PCR, and TCRdb's table has in-frame clones only and misses some. The profile covers about 57,000 clones, with roughly 86% appearing a single time and roughly 2.9% taken by the ten largest. Here the sequenced sample was PBMCs, taken around atezolizumab (anti-PD-L1) treatment. V is TRBV7-9 and J is TRBJ2-5; TRBD1 agrees at 8 bases. This TCR derives from a man aged 45 to 65 with urothelial cancer. The CDR3 DNA follows: TGTGCCAGCAGCCGGACAGGGTTGGGAGAGACCCAGTACTTC. Protein sequence: CASSRTGLGETQYF.